Included here is one T cell receptor (beta chain) sequence, with context. Its antigen is unknown. The entry originates in a study of PD-L1 blockade in urothelial cancer. This sample's time point: pretreatment peripheral blood. Assay: immunoSEQ multiplex PCR; the TCRdb copy retains only in-frame clones and omits some. The table has tens of thousands of clones, around 87% seen once. V lost 2 bases and J lost 6, with 6 bases in between. Germline V gives CDR1 DFQATT, CDR2 SNEGSKA (reference sequence). The CDR3 is 11 amino acids. Study results and caveats: Enhanced expansion of tumor-associated blood clones at 3 weeks characterized durable-benefit patients.

This clonotype originated in a man aged 55-75 years with urothelial cancer. Here the sequenced sample was PBMCs, taken around atezolizumab (anti-PD-L1) treatment. The chain combines TRBV20-1 with TRBJ2-3; D not resolved. CDR3 sequence reads: CSARYSDTQYF. The CDR3 region has the DNA TGCAGTGCTAGATACTCGGATACGCAGTATTTT.